A single sample is the source of the 16 T cell receptor beta chains below, sequenced in a study of blood T cell repertoires in COVID-19. Using immunoSEQ multiplex PCR, the repertoire was profiled, and TCRdb retains in-frame clones only, with some absent. This table holds around 200,000 clones, roughly 80% found once. Sample: peripheral blood. These receptors came from an elderly woman with active or convalescent COVID-19.

The rearrangement links TRBV12-5 to TRBJ2-3, with a tentative D call TRBD2 (5 bases). V shed 6 bases and J shed 1 base, with 17 bases lying between them. Per the germline V gene, CDR1 is LGHNT and CDR2 is FRNRAP. CDR3 length: 16 residues. The CDR3 sequence is CASGKIAPTRTDTQYF. CDR3 sequence (DNA): TGTGCTAGTGGGAAAATAGCGCCTACTCGCACAGATACGCAGTATTTT.

The chain recombines TRBV11-2 with TRBJ1-2; unclear D gene. The germline CDR1 and CDR2 sequences are SGHAT and FQNNGV. Trimming shortened V by 7 bases and J by 0 bases, and 18 bases separated the two germline ends. The CDR3 has 16 residues. The CDR3 here is CASTSLLEGSNYGYTF. CDR3 DNA sequence: TGTGCCAGCACCTCCTTATTGGAGGGTTCTAACTATGGCTACACCTTC.

This clone has a handful of counts. CDR3 residues: CSAWAGETQYF. In DNA, the CDR3 is TGCAGTGCTTGGGCGGGGGAGACCCAGTACTTC. V usage is TRBV20-1 and J usage is TRBJ2-5; D may be TRBD2 (6 bases). The CDR3 totals 11 residues. V was clipped by 5 bases and J by 5 bases, with 9 bases between them. Germline V CDR1 and CDR2: DFQATT, SNEGSKA (reference sequence).

V is TRBV30 and J is TRBJ1-1; 7 positions match TRBD1. CDR1 is GTSNPN and CDR2 is SVGIG in the germline V gene (reference sequence). CDR3 length equals 13 residues. J lost 1 base, V lost 2 bases, and 1 base had no gene match. For the CDR3, the DNA is TGTGCCTGGAGTAGGGGGCCGAACACTGAAGCTTTCTTT. It yields the protein CAWSRGPNTEAFF.

The chain employs TRBV27 and TRBJ1-6; 9 bases match TRBD1. The CDR3 length is 14 residues. V lost 5 bases, J lost 8 bases, and 4 bases stayed unmatched. Germline V lookup: CDR1 MNHEY, CDR2 SMNVEV (reference sequence). CDR3 loop: CASSPWDRDSPLHF. The CDR3 coding sequence is TGTGCCAGCAGTCCCTGGGACAGGGATTCACCCCTCCACTTT.

The gene calls are TRBV6-2 or TRBV6-3 and TRBJ2-7; D may be TRBD2 (5 bases). Trimming cost V 5 bases and J 2 bases, with 13 bases left between them. CDR1 MNHEY and CDR2 SVGEGT come from the germline V gene. This CDR3 has 14 amino acids. The CDR3 DNA reads as TGTGCCAGCAGTGGTGGGAGTTCACCCTACGAGCAGTACTTC. Translated: CASSGGSSPYEQYF.

The genes are TRBV4-2 and TRBJ2-3; the match to TRBD2 covers 8 bases. The length of the CDR3 is 14 residues. From germline, CDR1 is LGHNA and CDR2 YNFKEQ. Germline trimming cut 3 bases from V and 5 bases from J; bases unmatched to any gene: 4. CDR3 loop: CASSQGLEKDTQYF. The DNA for the CDR3 is TGTGCCAGCAGCCAGGGACTAGAAAAAGATACGCAGTATTTT.

This clone was seen a handful of times. V and J are TRBV7-2 and TRBJ2-7, with TRBD2 matching 9 bases. The CDR3 is 16 residues long. CDR1 is SGHTA, CDR2 FQGNSA, per germline. The V segment lost 3 bases and the J segment 4 bases; nucleotides outside the gene matches: 10. CDR3 DNA sequence: TGTGCCAGCAGCTTGGCGGGAGGGACTAGCACATACGAGCAGTACTTC. The encoded protein is CASSLAGGTSTYEQYF.

V usage is TRBV6-5 and J usage is TRBJ1-6; TRBD1 might be the D (5 bases). The CDR3 runs 14 residues. CDR1 and CDR2 from the germline V gene are MNHEY and SVGAGI. The V end lost 6 bases, the J end lost 7 bases, and 13 bases lay between the germline ends. CDR3: CASRGGRENSPLHF. CDR3 bases: TGTGCCAGCAGGGGGGGACGGGAGAATTCACCCCTCCACTTT.

The rearrangement uses TRBV27 and TRBJ2-3; D possibly corresponds to TRBD2 (5 bases). Germline values: CDR1 MNHEY, CDR2 SMNVEV (reference sequence). Trimming cost V 6 bases and J 2 bases, with 9 bases left between them. This CDR3 is 13 amino acids long. CDR3 DNA sequence: TGTGCCAGCAGGCCAGCGGACACAGATACGCAGTATTTT. This sequence encodes CASRPADTDTQYF.

For this clone: A read error may produce the germline difference seen at one junction end. The chain has TRBV12-3 or TRBV12-4 and TRBJ2-1; 8 nucleotides match TRBD1. CDR3 length equals 12 residues. CDR3 nucleotide sequence: TGTGCCAGCAGCTTAGGGACAGGTGAGCAGTTCTTC. Amino acids: CASSLGTGEQFF.

V gene TRBV5-4 combines with J gene TRBJ2-1; 7 bases match TRBD2. Germline CDR1 SGHNT, CDR2 YYREEE (reference sequence). After removal of 0 bases from V and 0 bases from J, the junction contained 6 bases not matched to a gene. The CDR3 loop spans 17 amino acids. CDR3 protein: CASSLDGGGNSYNEQFF. CDR3 bases: TGTGCCAGCAGCTTGGACGGGGGAGGGAACTCCTACAATGAGCAGTTCTTC.

J is TRBJ2-1 and V is TRBV7-9; 10 nucleotides match TRBD2. The V segment lost 5 bases and the J segment 2 bases; nucleotides outside the gene matches: 12. This CDR3 spans 18 amino acids. Germline V gene lookup returns CDR1 SEHNR and CDR2 FQNEAQ (reference sequence). The chain's CDR3 is CASSPNPTSGAAYNEQFF. The CDR3 DNA reads as TGTGCCAGCAGCCCGAACCCAACTAGCGGGGCTGCCTACAATGAGCAGTTCTTC.

The chain joins TRBV7-8 to TRBJ2-7, with TRBD1 as a possible D gene (6 bases). Trimming shortened V by 5 bases and J by 2 bases, and 7 bases separated the two germline ends. The CDR3 is 12 amino acids. Germline CDR1 is SGHVS and CDR2 is FQNEAQ. The CDR3 DNA is TGTGCCAGCAGCAGGGACACCTACGAGCAGTACTTC. Encoded protein: CASSRDTYEQYF.

A few counts support this clone. DNA for the CDR3: TGTGCCAGCAGCTTAGTGGCGGGAGCCCCCTACAATGAGCAGTTCTTC. It encodes CASSLVAGAPYNEQFF. The rearrangement links TRBV7-2 to TRBJ2-1; 7 bases agree with TRBD2. Trimming at V came to 1 base and at J to 2 bases, leaving 5 bases not matched to a gene. Germline CDR1 is SGHTA and CDR2 is FQGNSA. The length of the CDR3 is 16 residues.

V gene TRBV18 combines with J gene TRBJ2-1, with 7 bases matching TRBD1. The germline gives CDR1 KGHSH, CDR2 LQKENI. The length of the CDR3 is 15 residues. Trimming at V came to 3 bases and at J to 7 bases, leaving 9 bases not matched to a gene. The CDR3: CASSPEDRSSNEQFF. In DNA form, the CDR3 reads TGTGCCAGCTCACCTGAGGACAGGTCCTCTAATGAGCAGTTCTTC.